This T cell receptor (beta chain) was sequenced during a study of blood T cells in healthy people across ages. A second about 7 to 12 cycle PCR used barcoded and J-beta primers. TCRdb ran MiXCR on the 5' RACE reads and lists one entry per CDR3 protein. The table lists 900,000 to 950,000 distinct CDR3 sequences, about 28% of them singletons. V lost 2 bases to trimming and J lost 2 bases, with 9 bases between them. Germline assignment: CDR1 SGHTA and CDR2 FQGTGA. The CDR3 has 14 residues. The same sample was also used in a study of T cells of mothers and their children.

This sequence was found in a woman aged 40 to 50 in good health. The chain has TRBV7-3 and TRBJ1-1; D gene unclear. Sequenced sample: blood. The CDR3 protein is CASSLSIGNTEAFF. In DNA form, the CDR3 reads TGTGCCAGCAGCTTATCGATCGGCAACACTGAAGCTTTCTTT.